The source of this TCR beta chain is a study of OX40 agonist ivuxolimab in advanced cancers. The V gene's germline CDR1 is SGHRS and CDR2 YFSETQ. After removal of 0 bases from V and 7 bases from J, the junction contained 9 bases not matched to a gene. The CDR3 totals 17 residues. This table comes from immunoSEQ multiplex PCR, and its TCRdb copy is limited to in-frame clones, with some not included. This sample has 30,000 to 45,000 clones, with around 86% found just once. This rearrangement joins TRBV5-1 to TRBJ2-1; TRBD1 matches at 11 bases. The TCR sequence derives from an adult with an advanced solid tumor such as melanoma, head and neck, liver or kidney cancer. The sample in question was CD4+ or CD8+ T cells sorted from blood, obtained in a trial of the OX40 agonist ivuxolimab. CDR3 sequence (DNA): TGCGCCAGCAGCTTGGCCCCAAGGACAGGGGGCCCAAATGAGCAGTTCTTC. This translates into CASSLAPRTGGPNEQFF. The whole variable domain, filled in from reference TRBV5-1 and TRBJ2-1, reads KAGVTQTPRYLIKTRGQQVTLSCSPISGHRSVSWYQQTPGQGLQFLFEYFSETQRNKGNFPGRFSGRQFSNSRSEMNVSTLELGDSALYLCASSLAPRTGGPNEQFFGPGTRLTVL.